This is a list of T cell receptor beta chains from one sample in a study of T cells in Graves' hyperthyroidism and ophthalmopathy. TCRdb re-called the multiplex PCR reads with MiXCR, one entry per CDR3 protein. Seen here are some 490,000 distinct CDR3 sequences, approximately 22% observed once, and the top ten hold 49%. The sample taken for sequencing was blood. The receptors shown here come from a woman aged 70-85 years with Graves' ophthalmopathy. Both conserved end residues are part of each CDR3. The order of the fields is J gene, CDR3 length, V gene, CDR3 protein.

>TRBJ2-1|15|TRBV6-5
CASSYSGLAGNEQFF
>TRBJ2-1|15|TRBV7-9
CASSLITGANNEQFF
>TRBJ2-6|14|TRBV27
CASSLSRGANVLTF
>TRBJ2-7|13|TRBV12-3/TRBV12-4
CASSLLPEYEQYF
>TRBJ1-2|12|TRBV6-2/TRBV6-3
CASSTDRARYTF
>TRBJ2-1|14|TRBV11-2
CATMTGPNYNEQFF
>TRBJ1-2|16|TRBV6-1
CASSESLAGSAYGYTF
>TRBJ1-4|14|TRBV24-1
CATSDGLINEKLFF
>TRBJ2-7|16|TRBV28
CASSSLAGGAQYEQYF
>TRBJ2-3|13|TRBV20-1
CSAKRGGTDTQYF
>TRBJ2-3|15|TRBV15
CATSGQGAGTDTQYF
>TRBJ2-3|17|TRBV5-1
CASSLDGSSGRPDTQYF
>TRBJ2-3|16|TRBV5-6
CASSLGTGRVTDTQYF
>TRBJ1-6|15|TRBV9
CASSEVAAGGSPLHF
>TRBJ2-5|12|TRBV11-2
CASSSSRETQYF
>TRBJ1-2|14|TRBV5-1
CASSLGGAGYGYTF
>TRBJ2-7|15|TRBV2
CASSADLTPGAEQYF
>TRBJ1-2|14|TRBV7-9
CASSLGTGVDGYTF
>TRBJ2-1|15|TRBV7-2
CASTPLGSSYNEQFF
>TRBJ2-1|12|TRBV10-3
CATSGSDNEQFF
>TRBJ2-5|14|TRBV29-1
CSVAGLAGSETQYF
>TRBJ2-1|17|TRBV7-2
CASSLDPGPPTYNEQFF
>TRBJ1-1|13|TRBV12-3/TRBV12-4
CASRLTGRAEAFF
>TRBJ2-7|12|TRBV2
CASSKLSYEQYF
>TRBJ1-4|12|TRBV29-1
CSVAGSREKLFF
>TRBJ2-5|14|TRBV20-1
CSASGGRGAETQYF
>TRBJ2-7|13|TRBV10-3
CAIRDSASYEQYF
>TRBJ2-2|14|TRBV2
CASRGQGHTGELFF
>TRBJ1-5|15|TRBV28
CASRSPPGLGQPQHF
>TRBJ2-5|13|TRBV5-6
CASSSVSQETQYF
>TRBJ2-7|15|TRBV19
CASRPTGTRGYEQYF